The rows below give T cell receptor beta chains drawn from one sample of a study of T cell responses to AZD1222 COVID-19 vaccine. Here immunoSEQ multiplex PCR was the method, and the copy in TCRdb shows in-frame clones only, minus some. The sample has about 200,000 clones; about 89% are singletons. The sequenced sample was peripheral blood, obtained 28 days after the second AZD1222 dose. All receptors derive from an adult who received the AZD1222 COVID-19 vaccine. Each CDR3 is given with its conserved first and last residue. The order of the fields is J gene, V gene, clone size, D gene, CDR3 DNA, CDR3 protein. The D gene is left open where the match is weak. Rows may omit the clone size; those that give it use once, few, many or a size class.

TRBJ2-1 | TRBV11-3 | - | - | TGTGCCAGCAGCGCCACCCTGGTCTCCTACAATGAGCAGTTCTTC | CASSATLVSYNEQFF
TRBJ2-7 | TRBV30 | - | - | TGTGCCTGGAGTAGCCAGGGATTCTTTAGCGAGCAGTACTTC | CAWSSQGFFSEQYF
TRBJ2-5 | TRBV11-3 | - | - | TGTGCCAGCAGCTTTGGACGGACATCCCAGACCCAGTACTTC | CASSFGRTSQTQYF
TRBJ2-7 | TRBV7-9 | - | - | TGTGCCAGCAGCTTAGGGGCGGCCCAAGGGCTAGGCGAGCAGTACTTC | CASSLGAAQGLGEQYF
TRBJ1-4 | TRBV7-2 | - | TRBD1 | TGTGCCAGCAGCCCACGGGACAGGGGGAATGAAAAACTGTTTTTT | CASSPRDRGNEKLFF
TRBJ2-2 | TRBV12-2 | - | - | TGTGCAAGTCGCTTAGATCCAGCGGGACCTTCGCCCGGGGAGCTGTTTTTT | CASRLDPAGPSPGELFF
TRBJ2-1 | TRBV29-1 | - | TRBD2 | TGCAGCGCCGGAGAGACTAGCAGGTACAATGAGCAGTTCTTC | CSAGETSRYNEQFF
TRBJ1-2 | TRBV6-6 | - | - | TGTGCCAGCAGCCTTCGGGACCGGGTAGGCGATGGCTACACCTTC | CASSLRDRVGDGYTF
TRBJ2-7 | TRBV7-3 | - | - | TGTGCCAGCAGCTTAGGTACACCCTACGAGCAGTACTTC | CASSLGTPYEQYF
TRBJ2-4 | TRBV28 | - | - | TGTGCCAGCAGTTTCCACAGGAACAAAAACATTCAGTACTTC | CASSFHRNKNIQYF
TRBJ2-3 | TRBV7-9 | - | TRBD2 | TGTGCCAGCAGCTTAGCGCTAGCTAGCGGAACGCAGACCACAGATACGCAGTATTTT | CASSLALASGTQTTDTQYF
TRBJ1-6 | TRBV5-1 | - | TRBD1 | TGCGCCAGCAGCTGGGGCAAGCAGGGGGGCAATTCACCCCTCCACTTT | CASSWGKQGGNSPLHF
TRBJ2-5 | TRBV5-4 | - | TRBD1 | TGTGCCAGCAGCCAGGACAGGGGGGGCCCAGAGACCCAGTACTTC | CASSQDRGGPETQYF
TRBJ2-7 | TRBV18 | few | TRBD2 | TGTGCCAGCTCACCGGGACTAGCGGAAGAGCAGTACTTC | CASSPGLAEEQYF
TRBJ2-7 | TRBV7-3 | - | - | TGTGCCAGCAGCTTAGAGGGGCAGAACTTCTACGAGCAGTACTTC | CASSLEGQNFYEQYF
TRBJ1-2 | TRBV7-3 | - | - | TGTGCCAGCAGCCCAACCGGGGCCGAGCATGGCTACACCTTC | CASSPTGAEHGYTF
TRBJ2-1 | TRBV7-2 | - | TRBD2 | TGTGCCAGCAGCCCTAGCGGGGTTTCCTACAATGAGCAGTTCTTC | CASSPSGVSYNEQFF
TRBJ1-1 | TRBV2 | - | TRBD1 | TGTGCCAGCACACCCCGGGACAGCAAGAACACTGAAGCTTTCTTT | CASTPRDSKNTEAFF
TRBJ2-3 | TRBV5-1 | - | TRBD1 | TGCGCCAGCAGCCCCGGACAGGGCCCTGGCACAGATACGCAGTATTTT | CASSPGQGPGTDTQYF
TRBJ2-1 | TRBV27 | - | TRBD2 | TGTGCCAGCAGTCCCCTCCAACTAGCGGGAAGGGTCAATGAGCAGTTCTTC | CASSPLQLAGRVNEQFF
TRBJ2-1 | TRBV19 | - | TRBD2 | TGTGCCAGTAGTACCCTCGCCGAAGCGGGAGGGCCAAATGAGCAGTTCTTC | CASSTLAEAGGPNEQFF
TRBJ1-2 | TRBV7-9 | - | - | TGTGCCAGCAGCTCCGAATGGGGGTATGACTACACCTTC | CASSSEWGYDYTF
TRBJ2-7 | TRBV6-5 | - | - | TGTGCCAGCAGCTTTAGACAGAGGTTAACCGACGAGCAGTACTTC | CASSFRQRLTDEQYF
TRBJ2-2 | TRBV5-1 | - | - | TGCGCCAGCAGCACCGGACAGACCGGGGAGCTGTTTTTT | CASSTGQTGELFF
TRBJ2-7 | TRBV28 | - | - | TGTGCCAGCAGTCTCCACCCCTACGAGCAGTACTTC | CASSLHPYEQYF
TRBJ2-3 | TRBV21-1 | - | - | TGTGCCAGCGACTTACTAGCGGGGGTATTAAATACGCAGTATTTT | CASDLLAGVLNTQYF
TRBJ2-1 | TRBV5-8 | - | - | TGTGCCAGCAGCCTCGGGTCCTTCTACAATGAGCAGTTCTTC | CASSLGSFYNEQFF
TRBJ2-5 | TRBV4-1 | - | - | TGCGCCAGCAGCCAAGAGTCCGAGGCCCAGTACTTC | CASSQESEAQYF
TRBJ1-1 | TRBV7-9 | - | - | TGTGCCAGCAGCCACACACTTGGACTGGCAGAAAACACTGAAGCTTTCTTT | CASSHTLGLAENTEAFF
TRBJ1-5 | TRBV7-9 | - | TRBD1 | TGTGCCAGCAGCTTAGGGGGACAGAATCAGCCCCAGCATTTT | CASSLGGQNQPQHF
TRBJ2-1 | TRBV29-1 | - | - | TGCAGCGTGGTGCCCAACCCAATAAAGGGGTTAGTCTACAATGAGCAGTTCTTC | CSVVPNPIKGLVYNEQFF